This T cell receptor beta chain was sequenced in a study of radiation and T cells in renal cell carcinoma. This clone showed up just a few times. Profiled with immunoSEQ multiplex PCR; TCRdb holds only in-frame clones, not every one. The table has 110,000 to 150,000 clones, 75% to 90% seen once. The V end lost 4 bases, the J end lost 0 bases, and 8 bases lay between the germline ends. The germline CDR1 and CDR2 sequences are MGHRA and YSYEKL. The CDR3 is made up of 14 amino acids. Time point: baseline pretreatment blood. The sample's treatment: 15 Gy SBRT to primary tumor, nephrectomy 4 weeks later. The specimen was blood, collected from a patient whose treatment included radiotherapy and nephrectomy. The chain recombines TRBV4-1 with TRBJ2-3; a possible D gene is TRBD1 (6 bases). This TCR was recovered from a woman aged 50 to 65 with renal cell carcinoma. As DNA, the CDR3 is TGCGCCAGCAGCCGAACAGGGAGCACAGATACGCAGTATTTT. It codes for CASSRTGSTDTQYF.